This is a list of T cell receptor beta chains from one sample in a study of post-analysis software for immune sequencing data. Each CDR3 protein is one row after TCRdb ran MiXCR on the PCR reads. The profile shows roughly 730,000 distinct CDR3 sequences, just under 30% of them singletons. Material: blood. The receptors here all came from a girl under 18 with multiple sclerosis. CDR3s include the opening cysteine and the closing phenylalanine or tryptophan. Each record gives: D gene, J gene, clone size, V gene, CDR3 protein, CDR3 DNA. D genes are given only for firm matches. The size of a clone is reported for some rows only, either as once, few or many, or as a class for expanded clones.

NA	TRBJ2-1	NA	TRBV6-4	CASSDRYNERFF	TGTGCCAGCAGTGACCGATACAATGAGCGGTTCTTC
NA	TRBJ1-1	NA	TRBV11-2	CASSPIRGRGTEAFF	TGTGCCAGCAGCCCTATTCGGGGGAGAGGAACTGAAGCTTTCTTT
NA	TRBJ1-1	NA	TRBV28	CASSPDSEAFF	TGTGCCAGCAGTCCGGACAGTGAAGCTTTCTTT
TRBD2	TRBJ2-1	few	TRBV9	CASSRLAASSYNEQFF	TGTGCCAGCAGCCGACTAGCGGCCAGCTCCTACAATGAGCAGTTCTTC
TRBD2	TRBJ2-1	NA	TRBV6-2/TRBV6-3	CASRPFSSGDYNGQFF	TGTGCCAGCAGGCCCTTTTCTAGCGGGGACTACAATGGGCAGTTCTTC
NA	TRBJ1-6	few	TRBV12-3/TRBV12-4	CASSFSDSNNSPLHF	TGTGCCAGCAGTTTCTCCGACAGTAATAATTCACCCCTCCACTTT
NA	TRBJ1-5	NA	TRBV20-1	CSALNPGDYSNQPQHF	TGCAGTGCTCTCAACCCGGGGGACTATAGCAATCAGCCCCAGCATTTT
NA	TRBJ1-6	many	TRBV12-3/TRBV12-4	CASSLNESPLHF	TGTGCCAGCAGTTTGAACGAGTCACCCCTCCACTTT
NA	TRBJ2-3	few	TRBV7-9	CASSLASKGTDTQYF	TGTGCCAGCAGCTTAGCTAGCAAGGGCACAGATACGCAGTATTTT
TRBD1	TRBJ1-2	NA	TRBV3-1	CASERTGGYYGYTF	TGTGCCAGCGAAAGGACAGGGGGCTACTATGGCTACACCTTC
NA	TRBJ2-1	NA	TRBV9	CASSTPINNEQFF	TGTGCCAGCAGCACTCCGATCAACAATGAGCAGTTCTTC
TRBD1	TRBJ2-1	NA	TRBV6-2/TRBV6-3	CASSYSMGQEGTGGYYEQFF	TGTGCCAGCAGTTACTCGATGGGCCAGGAGGGGACAGGGGGCTATTATGAGCAGTTCTTC
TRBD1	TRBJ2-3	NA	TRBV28	CASSLDQGVSTDTQYF	TGTGCCAGCAGTTTGGACCAGGGGGTCAGCACAGATACGCAGTATTTT
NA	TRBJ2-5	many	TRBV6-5	CASSYSRVLETQYF	TGTGCCAGCAGTTACTCGCGAGTGTTAGAGACCCAGTACTTC
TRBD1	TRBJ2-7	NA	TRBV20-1	CSASPGTGWEQYF	TGCAGTGCTAGCCCCGGGACAGGGTGGGAGCAGTACTTC
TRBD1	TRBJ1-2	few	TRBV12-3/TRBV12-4	CASSFTGTGYGYTF	TGTGCCAGCAGTTTTACCGGGACAGGGTATGGCTACACCTTC
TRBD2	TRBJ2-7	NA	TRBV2	CASSDGRGGRLPYEQYF	TGTGCCAGCAGTGACGGACGGGGCGGGAGGCTTCCCTACGAGCAGTACTTC
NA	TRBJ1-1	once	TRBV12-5	CASAQGTDVDRGAFF	TGTGCTAGTGCCCAAGGGACCGACGTGGACCGGGGGGCTTTCTTT
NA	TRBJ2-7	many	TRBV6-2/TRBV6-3	CASSMYESSYEQYF	TGTGCCAGCAGCATGTACGAGAGCTCCTACGAGCAGTACTTC
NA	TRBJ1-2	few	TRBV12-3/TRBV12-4	CASSSYDKYGYTF	TGTGCCAGCAGTTCCTATGACAAATATGGCTACACCTTC
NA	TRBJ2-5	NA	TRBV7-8	CASSLGVRGEETQYF	TGTGCCAGCAGCTTAGGCGTACGGGGCGAGGAGACCCAGTACTTC
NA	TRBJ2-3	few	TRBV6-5	CASSYLRGDTQYF	TGTGCCAGCAGTTACTTGAGGGGGGATACGCAGTATTTT
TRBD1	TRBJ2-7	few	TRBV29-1	CSVPGGTGRSYEQYF	TGTAGCGTCCCCGGGGGGACAGGGAGGTCCTACGAGCAGTACTTC
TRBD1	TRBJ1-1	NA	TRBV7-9	CASSLARKGGAATEAFF	TGTGCCAGCAGCTTAGCTAGGAAAGGGGGCGCAGCCACTGAAGCTTTCTTT
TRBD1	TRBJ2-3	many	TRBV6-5	CASSPRTGRDTQYF	TGTGCCAGCAGTCCTCGGACAGGGCGAGATACGCAGTATTTT
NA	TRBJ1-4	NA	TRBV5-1	CASSFGRGRSTNEKLFF	TGCGCCAGCAGCTTCGGCAGGGGACGATCAACTAATGAAAAACTGTTTTTT
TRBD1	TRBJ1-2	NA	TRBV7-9	CASSPRSTGFYGYTF	TGTGCCAGCAGCCCCAGGTCGACAGGGTTCTATGGCTACACCTTC
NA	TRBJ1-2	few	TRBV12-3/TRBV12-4	CASSLGGPIGYTF	TGTGCCAGCAGTCTCGGGGGCCCCATTGGCTACACCTTC
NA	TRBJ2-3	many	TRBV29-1	CSVGSGDTQYF	TGCAGCGTTGGCTCGGGAGATACGCAGTATTTT
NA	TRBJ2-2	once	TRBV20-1	CSAADSGGTGELFF	TGCAGTGCTGCCGACAGTGGGGGCACCGGGGAGCTGTTTTTT
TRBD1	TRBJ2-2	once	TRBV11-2	CASSLKAGGTGELFF	TGTGCCAGCAGCTTAAAGGCAGGGGGCACCGGGGAGCTGTTTTTT
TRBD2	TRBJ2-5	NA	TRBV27	CASSFWEGETQYF	TGTGCCAGCAGTTTTTGGGAGGGAGAGACCCAGTACTTC
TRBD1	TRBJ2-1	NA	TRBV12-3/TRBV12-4	CASSFSGTGGGDEQFF	TGTGCCAGCAGTTTTTCCGGGACAGGGGGAGGGGATGAGCAGTTCTTC
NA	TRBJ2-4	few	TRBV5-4	CASSSTQGRRAKNIQYF	TGTGCCAGCAGCTCCACACAGGGGAGGAGGGCCAAAAACATTCAGTACTTC
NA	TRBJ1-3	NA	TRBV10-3	CAIVQGNTIYF	TGTGCCATCGTACAGGGAAACACCATATATTTT